This section outlines one T cell receptor (beta chain) sequence together with its context. Its antigen is as yet unknown. This CDR3 has 15 amino acids. Trimming cost V 4 bases and J 1 base, with 13 bases left between them. Germline V gene data show CDR1 as SNHLY and CDR2 as FYNNEI. These data originate in a study of cytomegalovirus exposure and HLA in healthy donors. Findings of the study overall: Fewer N-insertions (relative to the approximately 700-donor mean) were reportedly seen in an Asian-associated ancestry cluster in a later analysis.

The PCR used 60 Vbeta and 13 Jbeta primers. Method: immunoSEQ multiplex PCR; TCRdb's copy keeps in-frame clones and lacks some. The sample consists of about 150,000 clones, approximately 68% of them appearing once. The receptor was isolated from a man aged 55-75 years in good health and CMV-seronegative. The chain employs TRBV2 and TRBJ1-2, with D possibly matching TRBD1 (5 bases). Input material: PBMCs. CDR3 nucleotide sequence: TGTGCCAGCAGTGCCTTACCTCAGGGTAACTATGGCTACACCTTC. This gives the protein CASSALPQGNYGYTF.